Reported below is one T cell receptor beta chain. The antigen is unknown. The data belong to a study of CXCR3-negative and CXCR3-positive naive CD8 T cells. Study as a whole: There were 120 million to 150 million TRB reads altogether, and each library had about 1.5 +/- 0.3 million of them. Whole-study results and caveats: Freshly isolated PBMCs were used in most assays, given partial CXCR3 loss after freezing. Memory, not naive, CXCR3-negative and CXCR3-positive cells differed in TRBV-TRBJ usage.

Per CD8+ T cell subset, triplicate sorts of fewer than 350,000 cells each were done. This CDR3 comprises 16 residues. Per the germline V gene, CDR1 is LNHDA and CDR2 is SQIVND (reference sequence). Researchers prepared the TRB cDNA libraries using 5' RACE with UMI labels. TCRdb re-called the 5' RACE reads, yielding one record per CDR3 amino acid sequence without DNA. There are 45,000 or so distinct CDR3 sequences in the sample, with about 10% held by the top ten. The receptor's source is a human donor in good health. Some clones in this sample may be carry-over from other donors' samples. This chain joins TRBV19 and TRBJ2-1; TCRdb lists TRBD1, though no DNA is available to test this call. The source material was memory CD8+ T cells from blood. CDR3 residues: CASTPAAGSSYNEQFF.